The rows below give T cell receptor beta chains drawn from one sample of a study of identifying expanded T cells in peripheral blood. Repertoires were generated with immunoSEQ multiplex PCR, while TCRdb's copy carries only in-frame clones and drops some. Among some 75,000 clones listed, roughly 90% were seen once. The material sequenced was blood. Receptors were obtained from a person aged 18-69 years in good health. CDR3s include the opening cysteine and the closing phenylalanine or tryptophan. The D gene is left open where the match is weak. Some rows have no size entry. The others give once, few or many, or a class for an expanded clone.

CDR3 DNA,CDR3 protein,V gene,J gene,D gene,clone size
TGCGCCAGCAGCTTGAGGTTATCTAACTATGGCTACACCTTC,CASSLRLSNYGYTF,TRBV5-1,TRBJ1-2,NA,NA
TGTGCCAGCAGTTTTATGTTTCTTCGGAACACTGAAGCTTTCTTT,CASSFMFLRNTEAFF,TRBV28,TRBJ1-1,NA,once
TGTGCCAGCAGCCCCCATGATCTGGGGTACACAGATACGCAGTATTTT,CASSPHDLGYTDTQYF,TRBV6-6,TRBJ2-3,NA,NA
TGTGCCAGCAGCGTGAGATGGACTAGCGGGGCCGATTACACAGATACGCAGTATTTT,CASSVRWTSGADYTDTQYF,TRBV5-4,TRBJ2-3,TRBD2,NA
TGTGCCAGCAGCTTAAAGGGCAGACCAAGAGAGACCCAGTACTTC,CASSLKGRPRETQYF,TRBV7-9,TRBJ2-5,NA,NA
TGTGCCAGCACGAGGACAGGCATTTCCTACGAGCAGTACTTC,CASTRTGISYEQYF,TRBV28,TRBJ2-7,TRBD1,NA
TGCAGCGTCGCACAGGAAGCTCGGGCCTACGAGCAGTACTTC,CSVAQEARAYEQYF,TRBV29-1,TRBJ2-7,NA,NA
TGCGCCAGCAGCCAAGGTCAGGGAAGCGAGCAGTACTTC,CASSQGQGSEQYF,TRBV4-3,TRBJ2-7,NA,NA
TGTGCCTGGGGAAGACTAGCGGGGGATGAGCAGTTCTTC,CAWGRLAGDEQFF,TRBV30,TRBJ2-1,TRBD2,NA
TGCAGCGTTGATCAGGGTAACACCGGGGAGCTGTTTTTT,CSVDQGNTGELFF,TRBV29-1,TRBJ2-2,NA,NA
TGTGCCAGCAGTTTAACCGGGACAGGGGGAAATGAGCAGTTCTTC,CASSLTGTGGNEQFF,TRBV27,TRBJ2-1,TRBD1,NA
TGTGCCACCAGCGGGGGGACAGGGGGACGTGAAAAACTGTTTTTT,CATSGGTGGREKLFF,TRBV15,TRBJ1-4,TRBD1,NA
TGCGCCAGCAGCCAAGAGTTTGCGGGGGTTCTTAACACTGAAGCTTTCTTT,CASSQEFAGVLNTEAFF,TRBV4-1,TRBJ1-1,NA,NA
TGTGCCAGCAGCTTATCGGGGACAGGGATTTTGGGCGAGCAGTACTTC,CASSLSGTGILGEQYF,TRBV7-9,TRBJ2-7,TRBD1,NA
TGTGCCAGCAGCTTAGACAGGGGCAACGAGCAGTACTTC,CASSLDRGNEQYF,TRBV7-8,TRBJ2-7,TRBD1,once
TGTGCCAGCAGTGAAGGTGGGTGGGTTGAAGCTTTCTTT,CASSEGGWVEAFF,TRBV2,TRBJ1-1,NA,NA
TGTGCCAGCAGTTTAAGGGGGGCGGGAGAGACCCAGTACTTC,CASSLRGAGETQYF,TRBV27,TRBJ2-5,NA,NA
TGTGCCAGCAGCTCAACCGTTTCCTACGAGCAGTACTTC,CASSSTVSYEQYF,TRBV7-2,TRBJ2-7,NA,NA
TGTGCCAGCAGTCTCACCGGGGCGAGCAATCAGCCCCAGCATTTT,CASSLTGASNQPQHF,TRBV28,TRBJ1-5,NA,NA
TGCGCCAGCAGCCAAATTATAGGCTCCTACGAGCAGTACTTC,CASSQIIGSYEQYF,TRBV4-3,TRBJ2-7,NA,NA
TGTGCCAGCAGCTCATACAGGGGCGAACAGCCCCAGCATTTT,CASSSYRGEQPQHF,TRBV28,TRBJ1-5,TRBD1,NA
TGTGCCAGCAGCGTAGACTCTGCCACCATCTACGAGCAGTACTTC,CASSVDSATIYEQYF,TRBV9,TRBJ2-7,NA,NA
TGCGCCAGCAGCTCGGGACGTAACTATGGCTACACCTTC,CASSSGRNYGYTF,TRBV5-1,TRBJ1-2,NA,NA
TGTGCCAGCAGCCAAATCCCCCGACAGGGGGAGCAGTACTTC,CASSQIPRQGEQYF,TRBV7-2,TRBJ2-7,TRBD1,NA
TGCGCCAGCCTCCCAGGTGGAACCCCTAGCACAGATACGCAGTATTTT,CASLPGGTPSTDTQYF,TRBV5-1,TRBJ2-3,NA,NA
TGTGCCAGCAGCCCCCCCGGGACAGCGTACAATGAGCAGTTCTTC,CASSPPGTAYNEQFF,TRBV11-3,TRBJ2-1,TRBD1,once
TGTGCCAGCGGCAGGGACACCGGGGAGCTGTTTTTT,CASGRDTGELFF,TRBV6-1,TRBJ2-2,NA,NA
TGTGCCAGTAGAGCGTCACAGGCTACCTATAATTCACCCCTCCACTTT,CASRASQATYNSPLHF,TRBV19,TRBJ1-6,NA,NA
TGCAGCGGGGCCAAGGACAGGGGGCGTTGGGATGAGCAGTTCTTC,CSGAKDRGRWDEQFF,TRBV29-1,TRBJ2-1,TRBD1,NA
TGTGCCAGCAGTTTTTCGGGTTTTGGTAGCAATCAGCCCCAGCATTTT,CASSFSGFGSNQPQHF,TRBV28,TRBJ1-5,NA,NA
TGTGCCAGTAGTATATTGACGGGACCTGCTGGTGGGCCGGGGGCTAGGCAGGGTAATGAGCAGTTCTTC,CASSILTGPAGGPGARQGNEQFF,TRBV19,TRBJ2-1,NA,NA
TGTGCCAGTAGATGGAAACTAGCTGAGGGGAAGCGCGAGCAGTACTTC,CASRWKLAEGKREQYF,TRBV2,TRBJ2-7,NA,NA
TGTGCCAGCAGCGCCCTGACTAGCGGGGAGGTCGATGAGCAGTTCTTC,CASSALTSGEVDEQFF,TRBV9,TRBJ2-1,TRBD2,NA
TGTGCCAGCTCACCCCTCCTAAGCTCCTACAATGAGCAGTTCTTC,CASSPLLSSYNEQFF,TRBV18,TRBJ2-1,NA,NA
TGTGCCAGTAGTATAGATCTGGCGGGACCTCAAGAGACCCAGTACTTC,CASSIDLAGPQETQYF,TRBV19,TRBJ2-5,NA,once
TGTGCCAGCAGAGGCTTACTTTATGGCTACACCTTC,CASRGLLYGYTF,TRBV28,TRBJ1-2,NA,few
TGCGCCAGCAGCCTTGGACTAGCGGGACACAACGAGGTCAAAAACATTCAGTACTTC,CASSLGLAGHNEVKNIQYF,TRBV4-1,TRBJ2-4,TRBD2,NA
TGTGCCAGCAGCGTCGGACAGGCCGAGCAGTACTTC,CASSVGQAEQYF,TRBV11-2,TRBJ2-7,TRBD1,NA
TGTGCCAGCAGCTTATGGTCTGGTGGAGGGGGTAGCACTGAAGCTTTCTTT,CASSLWSGGGGSTEAFF,TRBV7-2,TRBJ1-1,NA,once
TGTGCCTGGAGCCCCAGGTGGGAAAAGGGAATCAATGAGCAGTTCTTC,CAWSPRWEKGINEQFF,TRBV30,TRBJ2-1,NA,NA
TGTGCCAGCATCGAGGGACAGGGAATGGATACGCAGTATTTT,CASIEGQGMDTQYF,TRBV5-6,TRBJ2-3,TRBD1,NA
TGTGCCAGCAGCTTAGCTGGGGTGGACTTAGGTTATGGCTACACCTTC,CASSLAGVDLGYGYTF,TRBV7-2,TRBJ1-2,NA,NA
TGTGCCAGTAGTATAGCCGGCCCCGGGGGGGCTAAGGATGAGCAGTTCTTC,CASSIAGPGGAKDEQFF,TRBV19,TRBJ2-1,TRBD2,NA
TGTGCCAGCAACAGGGGGCCGGGTGAAGCTTTCTTT,CASNRGPGEAFF,TRBV6-5,TRBJ1-1,TRBD1,NA
TGTGCCAGCAGCTTAGGGGGAGGCACAGATACGCAGTATTTT,CASSLGGGTDTQYF,TRBV11-3,TRBJ2-3,NA,NA
TGTGCCAGCAGGCGGGAACTGACCGGGTACAATGAGCAGTTCTTC,CASRRELTGYNEQFF,TRBV5-6,TRBJ2-1,NA,NA
TGTGCCAGCAGTTACTGGGGAAACACTGAAGCTTTCTTT,CASSYWGNTEAFF,TRBV6-5,TRBJ1-1,NA,NA
TGTGCCAGCAGCGTTACAGGGGACGAGCAGTACTTC,CASSVTGDEQYF,TRBV11-3,TRBJ2-7,TRBD1,once
TGTGCCTGGAGCGGACAGGGGCGAAGAGATACGCAGTATTTT,CAWSGQGRRDTQYF,TRBV30,TRBJ2-3,TRBD1,NA
TGTGCCAGCTCACCGCTAGCGGTAATTCGAGATGAGCAGTTCTTC,CASSPLAVIRDEQFF,TRBV18,TRBJ2-1,TRBD2,NA
TGTGCCACCCGACGGAGGCAGGACTCCTACGAGCAGTACTTC,CATRRRQDSYEQYF,TRBV6-1,TRBJ2-7,NA,NA
TGCAGTGCTCTAGAGCGGGTAGTAGCTTTCTTT,CSALERVVAFF,TRBV20-1,TRBJ1-1,NA,NA